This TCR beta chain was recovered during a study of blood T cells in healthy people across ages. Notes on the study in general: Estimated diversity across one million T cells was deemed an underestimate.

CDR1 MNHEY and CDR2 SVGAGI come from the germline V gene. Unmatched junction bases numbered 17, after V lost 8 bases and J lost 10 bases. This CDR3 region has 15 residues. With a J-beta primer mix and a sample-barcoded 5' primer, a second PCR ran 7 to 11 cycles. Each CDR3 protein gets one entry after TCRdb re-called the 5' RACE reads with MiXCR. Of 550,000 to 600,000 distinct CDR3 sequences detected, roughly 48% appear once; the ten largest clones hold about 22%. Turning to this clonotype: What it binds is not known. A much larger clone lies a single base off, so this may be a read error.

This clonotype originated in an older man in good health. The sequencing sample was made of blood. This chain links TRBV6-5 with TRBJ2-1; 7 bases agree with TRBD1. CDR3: CASGNRGHDAYEQFF. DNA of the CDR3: TGTGCCAGCGGGAACAGGGGCCACGACGCCTACGAGCAGTTCTTC.